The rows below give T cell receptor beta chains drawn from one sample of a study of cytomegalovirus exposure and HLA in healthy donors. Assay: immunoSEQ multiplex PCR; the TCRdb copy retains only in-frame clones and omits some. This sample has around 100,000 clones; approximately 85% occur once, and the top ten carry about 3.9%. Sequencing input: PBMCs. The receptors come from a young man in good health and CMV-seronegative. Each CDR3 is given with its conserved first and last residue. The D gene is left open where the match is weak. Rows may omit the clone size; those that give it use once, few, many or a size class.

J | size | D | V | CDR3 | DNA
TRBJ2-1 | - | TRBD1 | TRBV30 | CALHRTGGHNEQFF | TGTGCCTTACACCGGACAGGGGGACACAATGAGCAGTTCTTC
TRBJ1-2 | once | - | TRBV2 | CASSEDGGYYGYTF | TGTGCCAGCAGTGAAGATGGGGGCTACTATGGCTACACCTTC
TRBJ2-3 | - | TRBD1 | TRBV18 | CASSTRTGASTDTQYF | TGTGCCAGCTCAACAAGGACAGGCGCTAGCACAGATACGCAGTATTTT
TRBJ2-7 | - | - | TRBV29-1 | CSVSGQSNSYEQYF | TGCAGCGTCTCAGGACAGTCGAACTCCTACGAGCAGTACTTC
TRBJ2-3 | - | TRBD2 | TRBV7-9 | CASSPLAGADTQYF | TGTGCCAGCAGCCCCCTAGCGGGAGCAGATACGCAGTATTTT
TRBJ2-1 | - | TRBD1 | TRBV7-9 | CASSSHPTDRESGQFF | TGTGCCAGCAGCTCCCATCCGACTGACAGGGAGAGTGGGCAGTTCTTC
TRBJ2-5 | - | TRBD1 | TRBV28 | CASRTGELETQYF | TGTGCCAGTCGTACAGGGGAACTGGAGACCCAGTACTTC
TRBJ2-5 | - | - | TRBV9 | CASSVLTGRQETQYF | TGTGCCAGCAGCGTTCTTACAGGGCGACAAGAGACCCAGTACTTC
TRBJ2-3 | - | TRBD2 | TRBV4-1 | CASSQDWASGGGDTQYF | TGCGCCAGCAGCCAAGATTGGGCTAGCGGGGGCGGGGATACGCAGTATTTT
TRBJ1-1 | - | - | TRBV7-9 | CASSLAGARRLPNTEAFF | TGTGCCAGCAGCTTAGCGGGGGCACGGAGACTTCCGAACACTGAAGCTTTCTTT
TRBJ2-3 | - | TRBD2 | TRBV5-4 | CASSLGGSGRGTDTQYF | TGTGCCAGCAGCTTGGGGGGTAGCGGGCGGGGCACAGATACGCAGTATTTT
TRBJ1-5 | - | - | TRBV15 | CATGTGTDQPQHF | TGTGCCACGGGTACAGGGACGGATCAGCCCCAGCATTTT
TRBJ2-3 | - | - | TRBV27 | CASSRTGHRTDTQYF | TGTGCCAGCAGTAGAACGGGACACCGCACAGATACGCAGTATTTT
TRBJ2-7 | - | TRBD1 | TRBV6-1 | CASTVTGQGTEQYF | TGTGCCAGCACGGTGACAGGGCAAGGGACCGAGCAGTACTTC